This TCR beta chain was recovered during a study of siplizumab effects on memory and regulatory T cells. The study's findings and limits: Roughly 75-95% of proliferating CD4+ or CD8+ clones lacked an assignable naive or memory phenotype. Mappable alloreactive CD4+ clones came from Treg cells 60% to 80% of the time on average with siplizumab, against under 30% in controls. Tracing alloreactive clones into unstimulated subsets worked for only a minor fraction of them.

This CDR3 is built from 13 residues. The V end was cut by 2 bases, the J end by 4 bases, with 9 bases between. Germline lookup yields CDR1 SGHDT and CDR2 YYEEEE. In regard to this clone: Antigen unknown.

The method was immunoSEQ multiplex PCR; TCRdb's version includes in-frame clones alone and lacks a portion of them. The data hold roughly 50,000 clones, with more than 85% observed a single time. Material for sequencing was naive CD8+ T cells sorted from blood. The chain has TRBV5-6 and TRBJ1-2; D may be TRBD1 (5 bases). This receptor was obtained from a human donor in good health. The CDR3 protein is CASSFQGFYGYTF. CDR3 DNA: TGTGCCAGCAGCTTCCAGGGATTCTATGGCTACACCTTC.